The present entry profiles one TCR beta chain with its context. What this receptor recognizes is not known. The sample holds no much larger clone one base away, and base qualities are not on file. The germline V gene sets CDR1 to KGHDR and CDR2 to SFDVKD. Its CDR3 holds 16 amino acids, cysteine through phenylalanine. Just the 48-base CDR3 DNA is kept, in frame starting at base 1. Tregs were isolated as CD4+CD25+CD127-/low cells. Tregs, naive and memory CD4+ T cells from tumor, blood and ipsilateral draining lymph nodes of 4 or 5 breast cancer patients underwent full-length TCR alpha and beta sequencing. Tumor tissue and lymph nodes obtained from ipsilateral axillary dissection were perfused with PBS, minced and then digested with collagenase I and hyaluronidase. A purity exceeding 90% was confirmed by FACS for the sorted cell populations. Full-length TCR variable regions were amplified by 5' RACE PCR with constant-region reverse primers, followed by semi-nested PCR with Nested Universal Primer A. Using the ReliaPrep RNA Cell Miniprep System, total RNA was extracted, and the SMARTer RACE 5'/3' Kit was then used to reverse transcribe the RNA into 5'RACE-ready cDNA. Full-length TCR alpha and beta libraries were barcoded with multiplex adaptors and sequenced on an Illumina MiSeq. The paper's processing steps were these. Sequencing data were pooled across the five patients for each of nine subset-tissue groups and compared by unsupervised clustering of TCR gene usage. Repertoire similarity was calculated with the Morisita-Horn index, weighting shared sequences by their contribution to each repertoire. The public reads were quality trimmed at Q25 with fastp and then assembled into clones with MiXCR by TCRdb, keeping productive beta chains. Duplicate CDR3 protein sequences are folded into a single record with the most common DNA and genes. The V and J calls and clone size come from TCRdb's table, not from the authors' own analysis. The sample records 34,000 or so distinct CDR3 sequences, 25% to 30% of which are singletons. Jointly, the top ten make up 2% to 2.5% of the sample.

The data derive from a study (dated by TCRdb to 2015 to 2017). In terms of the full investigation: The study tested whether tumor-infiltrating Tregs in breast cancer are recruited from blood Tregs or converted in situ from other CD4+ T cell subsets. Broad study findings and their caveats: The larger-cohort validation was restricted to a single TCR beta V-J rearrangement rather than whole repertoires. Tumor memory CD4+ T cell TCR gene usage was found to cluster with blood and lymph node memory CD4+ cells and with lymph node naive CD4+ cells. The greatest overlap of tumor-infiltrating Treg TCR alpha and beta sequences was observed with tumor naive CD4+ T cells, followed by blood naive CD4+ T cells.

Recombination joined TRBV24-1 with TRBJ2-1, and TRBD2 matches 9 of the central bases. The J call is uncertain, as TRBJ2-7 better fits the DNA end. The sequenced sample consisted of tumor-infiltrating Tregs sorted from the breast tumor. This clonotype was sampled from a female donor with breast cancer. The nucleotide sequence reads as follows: TGTGCCACCAGTGATTCTAGCGGGGTCCACCTTGAGGAGCAGTACTTC. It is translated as CATSDSSGVHLEEQYF.